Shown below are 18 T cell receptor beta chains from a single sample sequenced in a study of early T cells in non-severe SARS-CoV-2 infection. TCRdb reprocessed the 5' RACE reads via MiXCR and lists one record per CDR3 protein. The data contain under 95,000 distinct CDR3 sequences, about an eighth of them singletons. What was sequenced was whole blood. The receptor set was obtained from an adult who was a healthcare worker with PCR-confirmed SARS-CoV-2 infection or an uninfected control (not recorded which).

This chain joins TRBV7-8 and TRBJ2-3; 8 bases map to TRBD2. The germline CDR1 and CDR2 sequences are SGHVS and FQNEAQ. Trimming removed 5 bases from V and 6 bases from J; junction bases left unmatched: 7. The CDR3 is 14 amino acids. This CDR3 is CASSPSGGKDTQYF. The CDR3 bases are TGTGCCAGCAGCCCCTCGGGAGGGAAGGATACGCAGTATTTT.

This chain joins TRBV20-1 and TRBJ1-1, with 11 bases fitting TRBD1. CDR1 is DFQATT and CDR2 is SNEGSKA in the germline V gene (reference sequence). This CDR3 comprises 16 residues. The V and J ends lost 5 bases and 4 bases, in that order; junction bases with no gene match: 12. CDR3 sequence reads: CSAPKGTGGAGTEAFF. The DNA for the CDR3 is TGCAGTGCTCCGAAAGGGACAGGGGGAGCAGGCACTGAAGCTTTCTTT.

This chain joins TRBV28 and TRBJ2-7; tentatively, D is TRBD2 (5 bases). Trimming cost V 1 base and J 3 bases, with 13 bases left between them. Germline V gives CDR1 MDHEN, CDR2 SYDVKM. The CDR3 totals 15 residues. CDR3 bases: TGTGCCAGCAGTTTATCGGCTAGCTACCTCTACGAGCAGTACTTC. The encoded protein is CASSLSASYLYEQYF.

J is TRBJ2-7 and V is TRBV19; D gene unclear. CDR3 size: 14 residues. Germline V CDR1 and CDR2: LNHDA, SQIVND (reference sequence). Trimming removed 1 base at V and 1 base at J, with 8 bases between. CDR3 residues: CASSIVGSSYEQYF. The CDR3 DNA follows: TGTGCCAGTAGTATAGTAGGCAGTTCCTACGAGCAGTACTTC. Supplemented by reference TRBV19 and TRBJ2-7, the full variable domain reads DGGITQSPKYLFRKEGQNVTLSCEQNLNHDAMYWYRQDPGQGLRLIYYSQIVNDFQKGDIAEGYSVSREKKESFPLTVTSAQKNPTAFYLCASSIVGSSYEQYFGPGTRLTVT.

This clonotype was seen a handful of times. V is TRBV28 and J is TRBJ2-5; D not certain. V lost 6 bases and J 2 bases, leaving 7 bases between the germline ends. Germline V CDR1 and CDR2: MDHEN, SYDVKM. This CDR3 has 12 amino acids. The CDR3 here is CASRRHQETQYF. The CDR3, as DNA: TGTGCCAGCAGGAGACATCAAGAGACCCAGTACTTC.

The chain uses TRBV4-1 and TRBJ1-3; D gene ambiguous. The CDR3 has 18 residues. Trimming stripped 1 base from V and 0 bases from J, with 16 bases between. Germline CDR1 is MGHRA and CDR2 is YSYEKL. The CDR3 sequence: CASSQGNTVLLSGNTIYF. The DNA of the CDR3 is TGCGCCAGCAGCCAAGGCAACACGGTACTCCTCTCTGGAAACACCATATATTTT.

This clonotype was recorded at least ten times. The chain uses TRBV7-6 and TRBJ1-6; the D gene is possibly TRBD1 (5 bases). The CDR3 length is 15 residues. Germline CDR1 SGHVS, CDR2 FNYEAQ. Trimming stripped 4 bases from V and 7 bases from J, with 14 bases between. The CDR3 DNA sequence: TGTGCCAGCAGCTCCTTGGGGGGGATGAATTCACCCCTCCACTTT. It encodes CASSSLGGMNSPLHF.

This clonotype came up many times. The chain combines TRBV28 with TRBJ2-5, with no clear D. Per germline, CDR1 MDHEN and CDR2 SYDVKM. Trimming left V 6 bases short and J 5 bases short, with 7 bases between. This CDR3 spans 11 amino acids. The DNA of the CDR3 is TGTGCCAGCAGGCTATTGGAGACCCAGTACTTC. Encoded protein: CASRLLETQYF.

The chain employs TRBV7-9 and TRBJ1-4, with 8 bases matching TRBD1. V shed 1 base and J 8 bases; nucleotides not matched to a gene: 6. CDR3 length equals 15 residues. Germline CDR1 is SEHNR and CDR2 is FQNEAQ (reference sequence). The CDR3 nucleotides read TGTGCCAGCAGCTTAGGAGACAGGGGAGAGGAAAAACTGTTTTTT. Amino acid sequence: CASSLGDRGEEKLFF.

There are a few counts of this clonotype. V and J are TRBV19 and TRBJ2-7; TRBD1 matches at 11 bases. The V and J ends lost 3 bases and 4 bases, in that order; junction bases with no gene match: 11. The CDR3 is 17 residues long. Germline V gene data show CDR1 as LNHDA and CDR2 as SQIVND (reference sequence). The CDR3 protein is CASSMSRPGTGGYEQYF. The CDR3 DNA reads TGTGCCAGTAGTATGTCGCGACCCGGGACAGGGGGGTACGAGCAGTACTTC.

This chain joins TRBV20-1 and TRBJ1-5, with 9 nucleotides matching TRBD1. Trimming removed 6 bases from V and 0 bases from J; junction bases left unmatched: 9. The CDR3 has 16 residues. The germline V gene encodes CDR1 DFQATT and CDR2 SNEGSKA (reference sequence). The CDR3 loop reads CSAQDRGSLSNQPQHF. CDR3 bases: TGCAGTGCCCAGGACAGGGGATCCCTTAGCAATCAGCCCCAGCATTTT.

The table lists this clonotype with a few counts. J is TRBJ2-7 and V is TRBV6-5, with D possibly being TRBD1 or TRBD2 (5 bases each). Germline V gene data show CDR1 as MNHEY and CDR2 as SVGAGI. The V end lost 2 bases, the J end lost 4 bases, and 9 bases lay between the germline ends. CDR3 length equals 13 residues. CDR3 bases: TGTGCCAGCAGTTACGGGGGTCCTTACGAGCAGTACTTC. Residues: CASSYGGPYEQYF.

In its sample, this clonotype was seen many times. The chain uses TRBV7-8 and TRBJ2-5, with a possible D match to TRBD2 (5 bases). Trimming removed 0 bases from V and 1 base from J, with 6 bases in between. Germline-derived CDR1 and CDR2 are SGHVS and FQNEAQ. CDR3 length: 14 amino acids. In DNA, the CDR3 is TGTGCCAGCAGCTTAGCAGCGGTCCAAGAGACCCAGTACTTC. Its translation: CASSLAAVQETQYF.

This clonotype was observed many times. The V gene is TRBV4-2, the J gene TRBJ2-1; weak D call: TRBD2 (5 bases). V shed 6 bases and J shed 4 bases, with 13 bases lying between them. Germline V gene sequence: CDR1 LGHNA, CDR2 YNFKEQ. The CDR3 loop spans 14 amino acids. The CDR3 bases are TGTGCCAGCAGTCACGGAGGCGGTTACAATGAGCAGTTCTTC. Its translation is CASSHGGGYNEQFF.

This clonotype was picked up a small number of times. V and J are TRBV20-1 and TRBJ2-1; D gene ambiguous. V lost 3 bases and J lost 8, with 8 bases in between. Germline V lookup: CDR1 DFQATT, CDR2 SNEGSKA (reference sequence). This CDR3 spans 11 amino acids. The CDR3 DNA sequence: TGCAGTGCTAGTCCCTGGTATGAGCAGTTCTTC. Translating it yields CSASPWYEQFF.

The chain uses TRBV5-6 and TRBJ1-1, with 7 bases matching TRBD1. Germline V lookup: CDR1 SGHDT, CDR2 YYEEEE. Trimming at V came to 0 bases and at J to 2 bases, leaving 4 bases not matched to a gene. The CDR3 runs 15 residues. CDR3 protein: CASSLGDRPNTEAFF. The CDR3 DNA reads TGTGCCAGCAGCTTGGGGGACAGACCCAACACTGAAGCTTTCTTT.

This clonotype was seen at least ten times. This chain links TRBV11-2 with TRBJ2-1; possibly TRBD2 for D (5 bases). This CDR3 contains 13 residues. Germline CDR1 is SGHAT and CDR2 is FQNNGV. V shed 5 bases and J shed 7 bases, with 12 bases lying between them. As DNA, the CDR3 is TGTGCCAGCAGCCGAGAGTCGGGAAATGAGCAGTTCTTC. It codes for CASSRESGNEQFF. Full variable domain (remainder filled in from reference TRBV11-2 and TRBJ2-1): EAGVAQSPRYKIIEKRQSVAFWCNPISGHATLYWYQQILGQGPKLLIQFQNNGVVDDSQLPKDRFSAERLKGVDSTLKIQPAKLEDSAVYLCASSRESGNEQFFGPGTRLTVL.

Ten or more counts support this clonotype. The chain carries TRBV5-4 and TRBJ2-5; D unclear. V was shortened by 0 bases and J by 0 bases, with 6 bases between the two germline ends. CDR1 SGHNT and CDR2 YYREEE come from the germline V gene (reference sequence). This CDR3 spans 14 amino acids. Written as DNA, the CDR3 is TGTGCCAGCAGCTTGGTGGGCCACCAAGAGACCCAGTACTTC. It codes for CASSLVGHQETQYF.